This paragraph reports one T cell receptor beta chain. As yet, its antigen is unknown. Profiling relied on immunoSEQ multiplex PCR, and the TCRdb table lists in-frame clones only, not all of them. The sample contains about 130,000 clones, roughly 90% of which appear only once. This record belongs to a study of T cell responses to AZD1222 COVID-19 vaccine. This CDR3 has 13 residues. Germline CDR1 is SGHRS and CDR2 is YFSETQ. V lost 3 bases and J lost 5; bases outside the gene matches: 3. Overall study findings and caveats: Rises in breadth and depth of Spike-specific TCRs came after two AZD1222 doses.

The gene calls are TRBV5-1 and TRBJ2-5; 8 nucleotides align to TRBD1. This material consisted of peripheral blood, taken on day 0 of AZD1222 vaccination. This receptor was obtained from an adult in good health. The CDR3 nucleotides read TGCGCCAGCAGCTCAGGGGGCGGGGAGACCCAGTACTTC. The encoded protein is CASSSGGGETQYF.